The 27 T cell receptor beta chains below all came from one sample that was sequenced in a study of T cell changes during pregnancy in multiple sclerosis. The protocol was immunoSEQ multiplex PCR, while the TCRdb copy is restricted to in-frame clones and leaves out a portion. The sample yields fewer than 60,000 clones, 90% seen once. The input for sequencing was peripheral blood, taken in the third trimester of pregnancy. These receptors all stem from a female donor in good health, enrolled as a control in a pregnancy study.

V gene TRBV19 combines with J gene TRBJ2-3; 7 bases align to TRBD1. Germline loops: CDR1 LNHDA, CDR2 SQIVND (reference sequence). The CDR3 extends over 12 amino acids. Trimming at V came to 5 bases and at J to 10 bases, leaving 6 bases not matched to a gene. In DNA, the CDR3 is TGTGCCAGTAGTCCGACTACAGGGGCGCAGTATTTT. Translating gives CASSPTTGAQYF.

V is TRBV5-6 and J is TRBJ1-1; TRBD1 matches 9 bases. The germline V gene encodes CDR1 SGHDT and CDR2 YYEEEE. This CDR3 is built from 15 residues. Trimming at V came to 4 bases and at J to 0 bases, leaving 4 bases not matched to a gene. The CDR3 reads CASSQGQGLNTEAFF. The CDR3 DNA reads TGTGCCAGCAGCCAGGGACAGGGTTTGAACACTGAAGCTTTCTTT.

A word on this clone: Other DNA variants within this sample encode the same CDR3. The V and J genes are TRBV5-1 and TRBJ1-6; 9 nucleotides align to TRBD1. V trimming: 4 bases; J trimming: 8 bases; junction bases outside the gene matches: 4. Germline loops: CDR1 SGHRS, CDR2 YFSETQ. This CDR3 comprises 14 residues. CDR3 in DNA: TGCGCCAGCAGCCCGGACAGGGGTGATTCACCCCTCCACTTT. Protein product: CASSPDRGDSPLHF.

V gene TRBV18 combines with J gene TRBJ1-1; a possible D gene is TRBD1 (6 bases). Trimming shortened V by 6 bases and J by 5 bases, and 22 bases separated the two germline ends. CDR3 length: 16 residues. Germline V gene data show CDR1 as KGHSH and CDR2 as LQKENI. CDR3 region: CASSLLGGRGETEAFF. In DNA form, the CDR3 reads TGTGCCAGCTCCCTTTTGGGGGGGCGGGGGGAGACTGAAGCTTTCTTT.

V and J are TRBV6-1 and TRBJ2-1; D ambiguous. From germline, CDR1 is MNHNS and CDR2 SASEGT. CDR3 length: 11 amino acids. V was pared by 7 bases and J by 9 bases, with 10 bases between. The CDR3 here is CASNQVGEQFF. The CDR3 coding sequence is TGTGCCAGCAATCAGGTCGGTGAGCAGTTCTTC.

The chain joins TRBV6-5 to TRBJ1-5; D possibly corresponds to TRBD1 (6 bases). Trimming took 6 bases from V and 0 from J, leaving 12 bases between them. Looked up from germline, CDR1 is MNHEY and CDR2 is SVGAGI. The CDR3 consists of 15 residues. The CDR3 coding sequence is TGTGCCAGCAGGCCGACAGGTAATAGCAATCAGCCCCAGCATTTT. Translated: CASRPTGNSNQPQHF.

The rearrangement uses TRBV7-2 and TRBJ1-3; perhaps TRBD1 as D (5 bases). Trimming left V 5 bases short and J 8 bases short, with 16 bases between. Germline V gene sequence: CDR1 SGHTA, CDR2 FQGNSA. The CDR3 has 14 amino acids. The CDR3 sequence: CASSPRGGIDTIYF. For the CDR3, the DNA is TGTGCCAGCAGCCCGAGGGGAGGGATCGACACCATATATTTT.

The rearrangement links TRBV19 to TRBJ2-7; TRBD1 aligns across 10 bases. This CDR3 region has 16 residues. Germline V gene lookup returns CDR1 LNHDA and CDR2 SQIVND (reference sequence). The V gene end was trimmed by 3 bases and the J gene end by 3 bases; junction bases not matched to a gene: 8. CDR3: CASSIQPGQGSYEQYF. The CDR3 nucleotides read TGTGCCAGTAGTATCCAACCGGGACAGGGGAGCTACGAGCAGTACTTC. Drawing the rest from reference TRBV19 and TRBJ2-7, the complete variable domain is DGGITQSPKYLFRKEGQNVTLSCEQNLNHDAMYWYRQDPGQGLRLIYYSQIVNDFQKGDIAEGYSVSREKKESFPLTVTSAQKNPTAFYLCASSIQPGQGSYEQYFGPGTRLTVT.

The CDR3 spells CASSPGTGYFYGYTF. The CDR3 region has the DNA TGTGCCAGTAGTCCAGGGACAGGGTATTTCTATGGCTACACCTTC. The chain links TRBV19 to TRBJ1-2; 9 nucleotides match TRBD1. This CDR3 is built from 15 residues. V was pared by 5 bases and J by 4 bases, with 8 bases of the junction left unmatched. CDR1 and CDR2 from the germline V gene are LNHDA and SQIVND (reference sequence).

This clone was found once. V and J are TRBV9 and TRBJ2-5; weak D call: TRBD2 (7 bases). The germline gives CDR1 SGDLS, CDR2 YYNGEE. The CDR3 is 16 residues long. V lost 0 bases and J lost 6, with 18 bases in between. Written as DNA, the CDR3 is TGTGCCAGCAGCGTAGCAGGAACGGGGGGCGCGAAGACCCAGTACTTC. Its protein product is CASSVAGTGGAKTQYF.

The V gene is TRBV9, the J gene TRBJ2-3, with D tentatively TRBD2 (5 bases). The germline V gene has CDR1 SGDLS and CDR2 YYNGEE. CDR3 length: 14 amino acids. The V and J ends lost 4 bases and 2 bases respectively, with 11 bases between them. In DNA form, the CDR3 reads TGTGCCAGCAGCCTCCGACTACTCACAGATACGCAGTATTTT. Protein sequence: CASSLRLLTDTQYF.

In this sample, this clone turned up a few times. CDR3 in DNA: TGTGCCTGGATATCTTATGGACAGGGAAGGAACACTGAAGCTTTCTTT. This gives the protein CAWISYGQGRNTEAFF. The chain couples TRBV30 to TRBJ1-1; 8 bases are a match to TRBD1. Germline loops: CDR1 GTSNPN, CDR2 SVGIG (reference sequence). V gave up 4 bases and J gave up 1 base; unmatched junction bases: 11. The CDR3 extends over 16 amino acids.

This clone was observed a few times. CDR3 sequence (DNA): TGTGCCAGCAGCCGGACTAGCGGGGGATACAATGAGCAGTTCTTC. It translates to CASSRTSGGYNEQFF. This chain uses TRBV4-2 with TRBJ2-1; 13 bases match TRBD2. V dropped 4 bases and J dropped 4; count of bases not matched to a gene: 1. Germline assignment: CDR1 LGHNA and CDR2 YNFKEQ. CDR3 size: 15 residues.

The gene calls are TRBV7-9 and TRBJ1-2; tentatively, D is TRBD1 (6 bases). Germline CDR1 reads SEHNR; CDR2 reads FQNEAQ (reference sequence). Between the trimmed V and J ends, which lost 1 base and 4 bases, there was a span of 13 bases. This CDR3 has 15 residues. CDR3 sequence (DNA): TGTGCCAGCAGCTTAGGCGCAGGGGAGGGCTATGGCTACACCTTC. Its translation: CASSLGAGEGYGYTF.

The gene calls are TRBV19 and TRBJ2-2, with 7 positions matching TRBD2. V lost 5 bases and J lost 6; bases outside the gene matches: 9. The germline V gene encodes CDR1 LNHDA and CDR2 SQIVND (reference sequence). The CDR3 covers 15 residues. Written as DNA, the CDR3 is TGTGCCAGTAGTGCCTATGGGGGGGGGTCCGGGGAGCTGTTTTTT. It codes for CASSAYGGGSGELFF.

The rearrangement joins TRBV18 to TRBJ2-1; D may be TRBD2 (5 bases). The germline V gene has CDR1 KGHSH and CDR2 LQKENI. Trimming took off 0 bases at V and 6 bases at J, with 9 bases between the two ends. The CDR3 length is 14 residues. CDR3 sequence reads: CASSPPGASNEQFF. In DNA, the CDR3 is TGTGCCAGCTCACCACCGGGAGCGTCCAATGAGCAGTTCTTC.

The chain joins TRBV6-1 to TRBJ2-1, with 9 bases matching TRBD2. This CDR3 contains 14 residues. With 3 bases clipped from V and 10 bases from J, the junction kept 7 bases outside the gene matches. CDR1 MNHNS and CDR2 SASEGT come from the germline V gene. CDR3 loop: CASSEASGIWEQFF. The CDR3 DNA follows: TGTGCCAGCAGTGAGGCTAGCGGGATCTGGGAGCAGTTCTTC.

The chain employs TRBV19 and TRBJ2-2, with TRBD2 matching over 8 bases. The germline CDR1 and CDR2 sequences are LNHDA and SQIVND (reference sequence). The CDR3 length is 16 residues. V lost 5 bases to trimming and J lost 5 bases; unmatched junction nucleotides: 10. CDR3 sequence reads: CASSLGGAGGTGELFF. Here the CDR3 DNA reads TGTGCCAGTAGTCTTGGGGGGGCGGGAGGAACCGGGGAGCTGTTTTTT.

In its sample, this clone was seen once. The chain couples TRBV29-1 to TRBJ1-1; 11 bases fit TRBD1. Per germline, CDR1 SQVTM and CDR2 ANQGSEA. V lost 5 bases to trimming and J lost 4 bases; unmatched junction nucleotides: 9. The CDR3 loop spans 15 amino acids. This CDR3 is CSVSRTGGLRTEAFF. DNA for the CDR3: TGCAGCGTTTCTAGGACAGGGGGCTTGCGCACTGAAGCTTTCTTT.

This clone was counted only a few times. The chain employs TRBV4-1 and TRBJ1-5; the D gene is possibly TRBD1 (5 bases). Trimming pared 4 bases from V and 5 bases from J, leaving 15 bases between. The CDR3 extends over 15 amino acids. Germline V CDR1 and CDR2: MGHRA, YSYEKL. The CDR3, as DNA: TGCGCCAGCAGCCCCTGGGGAGGGGAAGATCAGCCCCAGCATTTT. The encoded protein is CASSPWGGEDQPQHF.

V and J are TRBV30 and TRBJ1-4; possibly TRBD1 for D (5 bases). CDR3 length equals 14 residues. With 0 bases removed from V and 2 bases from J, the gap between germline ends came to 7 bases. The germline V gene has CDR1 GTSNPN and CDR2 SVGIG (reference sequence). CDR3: CAWSVGRTNEKLFF. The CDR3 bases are TGTGCCTGGAGTGTGGGGCGGACTAATGAAAAACTGTTTTTT.

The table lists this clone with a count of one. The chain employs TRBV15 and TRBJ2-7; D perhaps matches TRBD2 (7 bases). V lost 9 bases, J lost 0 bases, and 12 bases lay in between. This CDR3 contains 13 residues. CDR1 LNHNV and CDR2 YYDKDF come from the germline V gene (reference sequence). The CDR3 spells CATRGDNSYEQYF. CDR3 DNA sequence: TGTGCCACACGGGGGGACAACTCCTACGAGCAGTACTTC.

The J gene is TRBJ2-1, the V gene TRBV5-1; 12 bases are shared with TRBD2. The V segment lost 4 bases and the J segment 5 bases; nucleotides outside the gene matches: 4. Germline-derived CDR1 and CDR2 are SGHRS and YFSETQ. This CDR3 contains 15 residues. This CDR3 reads CASSTLAGGHNEQFF. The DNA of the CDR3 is TGCGCCAGCAGCACACTAGCGGGGGGACACAATGAGCAGTTCTTC.

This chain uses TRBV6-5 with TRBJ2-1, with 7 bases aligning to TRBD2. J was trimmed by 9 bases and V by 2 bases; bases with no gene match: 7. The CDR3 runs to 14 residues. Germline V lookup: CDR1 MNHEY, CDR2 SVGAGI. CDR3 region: CASSYGGRVSEQFF. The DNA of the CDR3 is TGTGCCAGCAGTTACGGTGGGAGGGTCTCTGAGCAGTTCTTC.

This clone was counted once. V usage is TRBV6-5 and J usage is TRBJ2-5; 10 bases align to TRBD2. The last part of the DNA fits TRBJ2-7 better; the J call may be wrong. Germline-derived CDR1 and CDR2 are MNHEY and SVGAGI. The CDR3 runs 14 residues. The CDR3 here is CASTNSGGPSEQYF. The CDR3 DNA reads TGTGCCAGCACCAATAGCGGGGGGCCTTCCGAGCAGTACTTC.

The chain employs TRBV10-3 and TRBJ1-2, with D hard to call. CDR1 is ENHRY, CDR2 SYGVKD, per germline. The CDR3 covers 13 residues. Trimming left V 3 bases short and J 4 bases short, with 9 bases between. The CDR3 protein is CAISEKGSYGYTF. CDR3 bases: TGTGCCATCAGTGAAAAAGGGAGCTATGGCTACACCTTC.

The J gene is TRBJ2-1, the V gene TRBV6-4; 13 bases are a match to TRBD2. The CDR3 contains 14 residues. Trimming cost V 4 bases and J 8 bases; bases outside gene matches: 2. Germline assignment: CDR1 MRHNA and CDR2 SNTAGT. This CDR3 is CASSGTSGSDEQFF. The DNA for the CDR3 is TGTGCCAGCAGTGGGACTAGCGGGAGCGATGAGCAGTTCTTC.